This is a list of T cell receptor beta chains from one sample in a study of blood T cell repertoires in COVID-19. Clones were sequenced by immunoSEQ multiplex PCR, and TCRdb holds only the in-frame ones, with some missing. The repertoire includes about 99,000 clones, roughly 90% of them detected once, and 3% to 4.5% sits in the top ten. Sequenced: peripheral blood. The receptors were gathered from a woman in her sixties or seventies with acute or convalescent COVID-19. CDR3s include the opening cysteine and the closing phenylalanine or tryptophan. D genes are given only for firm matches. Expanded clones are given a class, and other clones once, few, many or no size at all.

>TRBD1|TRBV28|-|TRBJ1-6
CASSEGARSPLHF
TGTGCCAGCAGTGAGGGGGCGCGATCACCCCTCCACTTT
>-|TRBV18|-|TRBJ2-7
CASSGSSYEQYF
TGTGCCAGCTCAGGCAGCTCCTACGAGCAGTACTTC
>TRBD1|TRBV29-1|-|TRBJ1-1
CSVEARGHVMNTEAFF
TGCAGCGTTGAAGCCAGGGGGCATGTTATGAACACTGAAGCTTTCTTT
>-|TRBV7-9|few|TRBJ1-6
CASSPRQVTDNSPLHF
TGTGCCAGCAGTCCTAGGCAGGTGACAGATAATTCACCCCTCCACTTT
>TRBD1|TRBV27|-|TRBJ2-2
CASRVLVRGPGELFF
TGTGCCAGCAGGGTTTTAGTCAGGGGGCCCGGGGAGCTGTTTTTT
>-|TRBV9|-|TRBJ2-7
CASSVGGFSYEQYF
TGTGCCAGCAGCGTCGGGGGATTCTCCTACGAGCAGTACTTC
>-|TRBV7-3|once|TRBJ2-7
CASSATGDSYEQYF
TGTGCCAGCAGCGCGACAGGAGATTCCTACGAGCAGTACTTC
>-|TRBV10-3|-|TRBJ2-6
CAISESIPGLTSGANVLTF
TGTGCCATCAGTGAGTCGATTCCGGGACTGACCTCTGGGGCCAACGTCCTGACTTTC
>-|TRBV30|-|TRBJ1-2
CAWSWGQVNYGYTF
TGTGCCTGGAGTTGGGGCCAGGTTAACTATGGCTACACCTTC
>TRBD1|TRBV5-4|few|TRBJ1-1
CASSWGQGVDTEAFF
TGTGCCAGCAGCTGGGGACAGGGGGTGGACACTGAAGCTTTCTTT
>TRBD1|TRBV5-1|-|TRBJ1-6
CASSLQGLSSPLHF
TGCGCCAGCAGCTTACAGGGGCTGAGCTCACCCCTCCACTTT
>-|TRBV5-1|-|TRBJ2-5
CASSLAGPQETQYF
TGCGCCAGCAGCTTGGCCGGCCCACAGGAGACCCAGTACTTC
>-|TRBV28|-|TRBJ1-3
CASSTKTGYNF
TGTGCCAGCAGTACGAAGACAGGCTACAATTTT
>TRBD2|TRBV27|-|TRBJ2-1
CASRGASGRVVEQFF
TGTGCCAGCCGGGGGGCTAGCGGGAGAGTCGTTGAGCAGTTCTTC
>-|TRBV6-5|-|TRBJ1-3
CASSAPGAGNTIYF
TGTGCCAGCAGCGCCCCCGGGGCTGGAAACACCATATATTTT
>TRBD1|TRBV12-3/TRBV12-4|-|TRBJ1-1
CAGADRGVSEAFF
TGTGCCGGGGCGGACAGGGGGGTATCTGAAGCTTTCTTT
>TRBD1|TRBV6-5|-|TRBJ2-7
CASRRQGGYEQYF
TGTGCCAGCAGGCGACAGGGGGGCTACGAGCAGTACTTC
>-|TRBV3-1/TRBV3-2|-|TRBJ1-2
CASSPDINYGYTF
TGTGCCAGCAGCCCGGACATTAACTATGGCTACACCTTC
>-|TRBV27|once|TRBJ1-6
CASRIQGFSSPLHF
TGTGCCAGCCGAATTCAGGGGTTTTCATCACCCCTCCACTTT
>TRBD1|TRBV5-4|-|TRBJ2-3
CASSTRQGRMGDTQYF
TGTGCCAGCAGCACCCGACAGGGGAGGATGGGGGATACGCAGTATTTT
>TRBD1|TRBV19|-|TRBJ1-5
CASKVSGGRYSNQPQHF
TGTGCCAGTAAAGTTTCAGGGGGAAGGTATAGCAATCAGCCCCAGCATTTT
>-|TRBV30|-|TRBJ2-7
CAWSVSRYEQYF
TGTGCCTGGAGTGTTAGCAGATACGAGCAGTACTTC
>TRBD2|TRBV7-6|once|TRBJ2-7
CASSLVGGGAGPGTRAYEQYF
TGTGCCAGCAGCTTAGTCGGTGGGGGGGCCGGACCCGGGACTAGGGCCTACGAGCAGTACTTC
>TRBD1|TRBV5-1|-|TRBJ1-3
CASSLGQVTGNTIYF
TGCGCCAGCAGCTTAGGACAGGTCACAGGAAACACCATATATTTT
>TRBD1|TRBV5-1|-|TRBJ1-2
CASSLGTGRYGYTF
TGCGCCAGCAGCTTGGGGACAGGACGATATGGCTACACCTTC
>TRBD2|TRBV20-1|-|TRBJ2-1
CSASGLGLAGGSFYNEQFF
TGCAGTGCTAGTGGGCTTGGACTAGCGGGAGGTTCTTTCTACAATGAGCAGTTCTTC
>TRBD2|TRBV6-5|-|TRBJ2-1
CASSYPAGGDNEQFF
TGTGCCAGCAGTTACCCAGCGGGAGGGGACAATGAGCAGTTCTTC
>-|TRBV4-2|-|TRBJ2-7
CASRVTRDSSTYEQYF
TGTGCCAGCAGAGTTACCCGGGACTCATCCACCTACGAGCAGTACTTC
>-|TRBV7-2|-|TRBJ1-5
CASSLEGRDLSAQHF
TGTGCCAGCAGCTTAGAGGGTAGGGACTTGAGTGCCCAGCATTTT
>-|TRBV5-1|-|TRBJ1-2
CASSFENYGYTF
TGCGCCAGCAGCTTTGAGAACTATGGCTACACCTTC
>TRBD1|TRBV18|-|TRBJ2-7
CASSPRGIDEQYF
TGTGCCAGCTCCCCCAGGGGGATCGACGAGCAGTACTTC
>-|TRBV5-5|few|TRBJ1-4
CASSLGGPDEKLFF
TGTGCCAGCAGCCTGGGAGGGCCCGATGAAAAACTGTTTTTT
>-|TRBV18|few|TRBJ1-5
CASSSYSLGNQPQHF
TGTGCCAGCTCATCCTACAGCTTAGGCAATCAGCCCCAGCATTTT
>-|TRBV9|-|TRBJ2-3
CASRKSGTSTDTQYF
TGTGCCAGCAGAAAGAGCGGAACTAGCACAGATACGCAGTATTTT
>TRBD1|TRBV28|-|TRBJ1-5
CASSLWTGSSNQPQHF
TGTGCCAGCAGTTTATGGACAGGGAGCAGCAATCAGCCCCAGCATTTT
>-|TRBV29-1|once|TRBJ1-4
CSVKDTTNEKLFF
TGCAGCGTTAAGGACACCACTAATGAAAAACTGTTTTTT
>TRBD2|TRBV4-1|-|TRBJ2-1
CASSPSGSSDEQFF
TGCGCCAGCAGCCCTAGCGGGAGTAGTGATGAGCAGTTCTTC
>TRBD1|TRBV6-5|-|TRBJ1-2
CASSYSRQGALYGYTF
TGTGCCAGCAGTTACTCGAGACAGGGGGCTCTCTATGGCTACACCTTC
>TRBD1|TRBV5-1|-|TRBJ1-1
CASSSGTGISHTEAFF
TGCGCCAGCAGCTCCGGGACAGGGATTTCCCACACTGAAGCTTTCTTT
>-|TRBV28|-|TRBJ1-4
CASRSGQTTNEKLFF
TGTGCCAGCAGATCCGGACAGACAACTAATGAAAAACTGTTTTTT